The 8 T cell receptor beta chains in this list originate from one sample, sequenced in a study of shared clonotypes between healthy human individuals. The table came from immunoSEQ multiplex PCR; TCRdb's copy has only in-frame clones and leaves some out. Here the sample spans 1,400,000 or so clones, about 98.5% being singletons. The sequenced sample was naive CD4+ T cells sorted from blood. Regarding subset: CD45RA+ positively selected. These receptors all come from a man aged 25 to 40 in good health.

With regard to this clone: Other DNA sequences in this sample translate to the same CDR3. The chain carries TRBV2 and TRBJ2-7; either TRBD1 or TRBD2 may fit D (5 bases each). Between the trimmed V and J ends, which lost 4 bases and 1 base, there was a span of 5 bases. Germline V gene data show CDR1 as SNHLY and CDR2 as FYNNEI. This CDR3 contains 12 residues. The CDR3, as DNA: TGTGCCAGCAGTGGGGGGTCCTACGAGCAGTACTTC. This codes for CASSGGSYEQYF.

This clone was seen a single time. The J gene is TRBJ1-1, the V gene TRBV6-4; D is ambiguous. The CDR3 is 13 amino acids. V lost 9 bases and J 1 base, leaving 12 bases between the germline ends. The germline CDR1 and CDR2 sequences are MRHNA and SNTAGT. CDR3 loop: CASAPTANTEAFF. CDR3 bases: TGTGCCAGTGCCCCTACGGCGAACACTGAAGCTTTCTTT.

This clone was seen just once. The chain carries TRBV29-1 and TRBJ2-1; D is perhaps TRBD1 (5 bases). The CDR3 loop spans 16 amino acids. V shed 0 bases and J shed 0 bases, with 12 bases lying between them. The germline V gene encodes CDR1 SQVTM and CDR2 ANQGSEA. CDR3 region: CSVEDGRASSYNEQFF. The CDR3 DNA follows: TGCAGCGTTGAAGATGGCAGGGCTAGCTCCTACAATGAGCAGTTCTTC.

V usage is TRBV27 and J usage is TRBJ2-2, with D unclear. Germline CDR1 is MNHEY and CDR2 is SMNVEV (reference sequence). The CDR3 runs to 13 residues. V lost 2 bases to trimming and J lost 4 bases, with 5 bases between them. CDR3 bases: TGTGCCAGCAGTTTAATGAGCACCGGGGAGCTGTTTTTT. This translates into CASSLMSTGELFF.

This rearrangement joins TRBV7-8 to TRBJ2-3, with 10 bases fitting TRBD2. Germline CDR1 reads SGHVS; CDR2 reads FQNEAQ. This CDR3 contains 18 residues. The V and J ends lost 7 bases and 0 bases, in that order; junction bases with no gene match: 13. CDR3 region: CASTKWTSGSLSTDTQYF. CDR3 nucleotide sequence: TGTGCCAGCACCAAATGGACTAGCGGTTCCCTTAGCACAGATACGCAGTATTTT. The full variable domain, in which reference TRBV7-8 and TRBJ2-3 provide the parts outside the CDR3, is GAGVSQSPRYKVAKRGQDVALRCDPISGHVSLFWYQQALGQGPEFLTYFQNEAQLDKSGLPSDRFFAERPEGSVSTLKIQRTQQEDSAVYLCASTKWTSGSLSTDTQYFGPGTRLTVL.

This rearrangement joins TRBV28 to TRBJ2-1; D call uncertain. The ends were cut back, 7 bases at V and 6 bases at J, with 16 bases in the middle. Germline-derived CDR1 and CDR2 are MDHEN and SYDVKM. The CDR3 is 14 amino acids. Here the CDR3 DNA reads TGTGCCAGCAAGTTACGCGACCTGAGCAATGAGCAGTTCTTC. Residues: CASKLRDLSNEQFF.

The chain carries TRBV4-1 and TRBJ2-7; D call uncertain. V lost 2 bases to trimming and J lost 0 bases, with 8 bases between them. Germline V gene data show CDR1 as MGHRA and CDR2 as YSYEKL. The length of the CDR3 is 14 residues. Here the CDR3 DNA reads TGCGCCAGCAGCCAACCGAGGAACTCCTACGAGCAGTACTTC. Protein: CASSQPRNSYEQYF.

V gene TRBV29-1 combines with J gene TRBJ1-1, with TRBD1 as a possible D gene (5 bases). V gave up 5 bases and J gave up 4 bases, with 14 bases separating them. This CDR3 is built from 13 residues. From germline, CDR1 is SQVTM and CDR2 ANQGSEA. The chain's CDR3 is CSVKVWGSTEAFF. DNA for the CDR3: TGCAGCGTTAAGGTCTGGGGCAGCACTGAAGCTTTCTTT.